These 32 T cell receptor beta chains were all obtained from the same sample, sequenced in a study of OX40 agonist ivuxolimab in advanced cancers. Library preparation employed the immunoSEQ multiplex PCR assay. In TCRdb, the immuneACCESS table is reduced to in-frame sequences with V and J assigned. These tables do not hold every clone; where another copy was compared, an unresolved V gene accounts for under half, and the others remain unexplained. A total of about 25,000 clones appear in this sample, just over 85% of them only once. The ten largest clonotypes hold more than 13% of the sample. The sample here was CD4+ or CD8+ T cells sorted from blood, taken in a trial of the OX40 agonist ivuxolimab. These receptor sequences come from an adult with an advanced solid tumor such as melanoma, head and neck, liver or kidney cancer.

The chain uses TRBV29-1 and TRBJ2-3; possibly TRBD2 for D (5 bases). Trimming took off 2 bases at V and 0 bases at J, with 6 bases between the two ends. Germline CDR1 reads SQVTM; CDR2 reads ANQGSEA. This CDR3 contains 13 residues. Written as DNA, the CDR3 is TGCAGCGTTGAAACGGGGAGCACAGATACGCAGTATTTT. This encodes CSVETGSTDTQYF.

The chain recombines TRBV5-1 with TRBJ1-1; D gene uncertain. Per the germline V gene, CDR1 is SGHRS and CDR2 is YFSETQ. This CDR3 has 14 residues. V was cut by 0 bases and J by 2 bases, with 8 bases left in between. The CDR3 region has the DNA TGCGCCAGCAGCTTGGCGGGCAGTAACACTGAAGCTTTCTTT. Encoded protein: CASSLAGSNTEAFF.

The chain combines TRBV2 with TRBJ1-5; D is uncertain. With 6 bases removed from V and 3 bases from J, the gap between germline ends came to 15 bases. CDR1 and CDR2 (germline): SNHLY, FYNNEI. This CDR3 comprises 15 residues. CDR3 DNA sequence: TGTGCCAGCAGGGCCGTGTCGGACCCCAATCAGCCCCAGCATTTT. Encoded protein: CASRAVSDPNQPQHF.

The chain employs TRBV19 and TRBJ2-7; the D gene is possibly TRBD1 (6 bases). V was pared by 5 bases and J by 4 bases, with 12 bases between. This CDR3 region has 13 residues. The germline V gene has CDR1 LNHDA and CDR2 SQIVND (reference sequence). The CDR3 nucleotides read TGTGCCAGTAGTCGGACAGCCCGATACGAGCAGTACTTC. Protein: CASSRTARYEQYF.

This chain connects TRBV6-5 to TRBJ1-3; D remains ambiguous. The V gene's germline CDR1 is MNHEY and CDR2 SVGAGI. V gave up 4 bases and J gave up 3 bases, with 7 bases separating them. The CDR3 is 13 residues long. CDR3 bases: TGTGCCAGCAGTTTCGGACTTGGAAACACCATATATTTT. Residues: CASSFGLGNTIYF.

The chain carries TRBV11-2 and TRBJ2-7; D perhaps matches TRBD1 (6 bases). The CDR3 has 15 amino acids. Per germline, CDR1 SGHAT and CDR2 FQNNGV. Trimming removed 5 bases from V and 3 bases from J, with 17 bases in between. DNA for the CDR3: TGTGCCAGCAGCCAGCACCGGACAGCAGTCTACGAGCAGTACTTC. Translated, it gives CASSQHRTAVYEQYF.

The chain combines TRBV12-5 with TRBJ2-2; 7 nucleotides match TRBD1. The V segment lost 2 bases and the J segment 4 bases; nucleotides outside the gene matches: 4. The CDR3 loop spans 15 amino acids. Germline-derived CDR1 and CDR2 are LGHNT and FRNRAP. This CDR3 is CASGLIGGRTGELFF. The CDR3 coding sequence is TGTGCTAGTGGTTTGATAGGGGGCCGCACCGGGGAGCTGTTTTTT.

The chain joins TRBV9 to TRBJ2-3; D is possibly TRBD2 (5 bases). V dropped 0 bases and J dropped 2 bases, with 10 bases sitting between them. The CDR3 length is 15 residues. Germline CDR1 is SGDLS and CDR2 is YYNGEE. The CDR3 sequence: CASSVAGSVTDTQYF. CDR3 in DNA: TGTGCCAGCAGCGTAGCGGGGAGCGTCACAGATACGCAGTATTTT.

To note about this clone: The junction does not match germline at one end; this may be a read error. The CDR3 DNA is TGTGCCAGCAGCCCAAGGGGACTAGCGGGTAATTTT. Translated: CASSPRGLAGNF. V usage is TRBV11-2 and J usage is TRBJ2-3, with 12 positions matching TRBD2. Germline CDR1 SGHAT, CDR2 FQNNGV. The CDR3 is 12 residues long.

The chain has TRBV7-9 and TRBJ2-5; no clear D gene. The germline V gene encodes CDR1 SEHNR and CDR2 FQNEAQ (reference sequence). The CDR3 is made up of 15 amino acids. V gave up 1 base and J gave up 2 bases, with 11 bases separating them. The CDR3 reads CASSLVTAGQETQYF. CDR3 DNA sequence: TGTGCCAGCAGCTTAGTTACTGCAGGTCAAGAGACCCAGTACTTC.

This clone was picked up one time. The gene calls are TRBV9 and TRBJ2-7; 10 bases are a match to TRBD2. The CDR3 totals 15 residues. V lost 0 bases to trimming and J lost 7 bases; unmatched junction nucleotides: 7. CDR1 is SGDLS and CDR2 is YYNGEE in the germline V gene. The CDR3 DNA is TGTGCCAGCAGCGTAGGGGTTCTAGCGGGGGAGGAGCAGTACTTC. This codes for CASSVGVLAGEEQYF.

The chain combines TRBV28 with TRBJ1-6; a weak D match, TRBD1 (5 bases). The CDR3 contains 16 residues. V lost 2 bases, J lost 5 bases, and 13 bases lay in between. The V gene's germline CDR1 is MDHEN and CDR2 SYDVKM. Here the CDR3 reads CASSLSSGDHNSPLHF. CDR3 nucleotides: TGTGCCAGCAGTTTAAGTTCTGGGGACCATAATTCACCCCTCCACTTT. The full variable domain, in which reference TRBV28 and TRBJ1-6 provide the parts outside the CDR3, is DVKVTQSSRYLVKRTGEKVFLECVQDMDHENMFWYRQDPGLGLRLIYFSYDVKMKEKGDIPEGYSVSREKKERFSLILESASTNQTSMYLCASSLSSGDHNSPLHFGNGTRLTVT.

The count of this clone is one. CDR3 in amino acids: CSVLGGSGGTGELFF. The CDR3 bases are TGCAGCGTTCTCGGGGGGAGCGGGGGCACCGGGGAGCTGTTTTTT. This sequence joins TRBV29-1 and TRBJ2-2; 8 positions match TRBD2. V lost 5 bases to trimming and J lost 4 bases; unmatched junction nucleotides: 9. This CDR3 is built from 15 residues. CDR1 SQVTM and CDR2 ANQGSEA come from the germline V gene.

The CDR3 nucleotides read TGTGCCAGCAGGGATGGGGGGGCGCAAAACACTGAAGCTTTCTTT. It specifies CASRDGGAQNTEAFF. This chain links TRBV7-9 with TRBJ1-1, with D tentatively TRBD1 (6 bases). The CDR3 length is 15 residues. Germline CDR1 is SEHNR and CDR2 is FQNEAQ (reference sequence). The V gene lost 6 bases and the J gene lost 2 bases, with 16 bases spanning the gap.

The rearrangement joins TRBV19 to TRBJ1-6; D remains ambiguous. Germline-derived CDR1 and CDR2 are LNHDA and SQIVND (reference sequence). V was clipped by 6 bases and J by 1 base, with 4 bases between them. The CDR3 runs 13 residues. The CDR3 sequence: CASRGSYNSPLHF. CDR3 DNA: TGTGCCAGTAGGGGGTCCTATAATTCACCCCTCCACTTT.

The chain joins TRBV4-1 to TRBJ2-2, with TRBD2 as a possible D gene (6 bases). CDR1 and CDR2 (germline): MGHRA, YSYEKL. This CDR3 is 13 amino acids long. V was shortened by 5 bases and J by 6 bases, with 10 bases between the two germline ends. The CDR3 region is CASSGRGPGELFF. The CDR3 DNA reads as TGCGCCAGCAGCGGGCGGGGACCCGGGGAGCTGTTTTTT.

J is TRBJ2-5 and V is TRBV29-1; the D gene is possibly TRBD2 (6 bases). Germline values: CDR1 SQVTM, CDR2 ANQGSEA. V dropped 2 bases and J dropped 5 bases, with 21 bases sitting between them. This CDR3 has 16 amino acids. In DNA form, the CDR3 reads TGCAGCGTTGAAAGGGAGAGGGGACTTGGAGGGGAGACCCAGTACTTC. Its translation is CSVERERGLGGETQYF.

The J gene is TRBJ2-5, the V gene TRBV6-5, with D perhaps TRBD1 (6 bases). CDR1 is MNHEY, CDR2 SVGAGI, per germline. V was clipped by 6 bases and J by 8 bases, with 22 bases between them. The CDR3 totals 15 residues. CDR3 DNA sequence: TGTGCCAGCAGAAAGAATCGGGACACCCCAAGAACCCAGTACTTC. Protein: CASRKNRDTPRTQYF.

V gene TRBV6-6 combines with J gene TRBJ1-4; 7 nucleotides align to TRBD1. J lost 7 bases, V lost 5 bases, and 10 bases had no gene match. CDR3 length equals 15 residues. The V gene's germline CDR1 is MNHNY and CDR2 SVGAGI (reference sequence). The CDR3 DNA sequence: TGTGCCAGCAGTCGGGGGGACAGACTAGGTGAAAAACTGTTTTTT. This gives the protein CASSRGDRLGEKLFF.

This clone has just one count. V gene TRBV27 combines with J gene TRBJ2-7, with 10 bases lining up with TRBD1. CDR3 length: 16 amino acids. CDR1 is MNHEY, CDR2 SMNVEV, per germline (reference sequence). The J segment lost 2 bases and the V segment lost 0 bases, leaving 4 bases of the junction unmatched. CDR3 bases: TGTGCCAGCAGTTTATCGACAGGGGGCGCACCCTACGAGCAGTACTTC. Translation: CASSLSTGGAPYEQYF.

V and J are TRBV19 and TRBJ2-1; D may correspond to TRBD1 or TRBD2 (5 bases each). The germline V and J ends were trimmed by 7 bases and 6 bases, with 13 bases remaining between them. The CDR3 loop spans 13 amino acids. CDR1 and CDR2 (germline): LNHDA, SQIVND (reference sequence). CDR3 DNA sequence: TGTGCCAGTACTTGGGGACCCTTCAATGAGCAGTTCTTC. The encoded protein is CASTWGPFNEQFF.

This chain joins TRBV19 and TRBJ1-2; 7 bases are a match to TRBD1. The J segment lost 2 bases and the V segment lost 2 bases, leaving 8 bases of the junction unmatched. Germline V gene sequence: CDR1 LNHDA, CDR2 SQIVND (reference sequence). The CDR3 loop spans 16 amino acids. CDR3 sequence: CASSIRPGGRNYGYTF. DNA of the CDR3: TGTGCCAGTAGTATAAGGCCAGGGGGAAGGAACTATGGCTACACCTTC.

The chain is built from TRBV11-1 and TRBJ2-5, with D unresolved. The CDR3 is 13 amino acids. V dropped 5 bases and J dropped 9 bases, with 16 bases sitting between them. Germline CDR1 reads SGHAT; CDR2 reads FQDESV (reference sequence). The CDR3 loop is CASSRPQMEAQYF. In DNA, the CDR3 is TGTGCCAGCAGCCGACCTCAAATGGAAGCCCAGTACTTC.

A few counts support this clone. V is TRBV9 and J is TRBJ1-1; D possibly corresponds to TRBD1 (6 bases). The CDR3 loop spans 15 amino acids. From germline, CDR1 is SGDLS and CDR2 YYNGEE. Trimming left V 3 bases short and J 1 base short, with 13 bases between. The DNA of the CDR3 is TGTGCCAGCAGCGCCCCGGGACATTCGAACACTGAAGCTTTCTTT. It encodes CASSAPGHSNTEAFF.

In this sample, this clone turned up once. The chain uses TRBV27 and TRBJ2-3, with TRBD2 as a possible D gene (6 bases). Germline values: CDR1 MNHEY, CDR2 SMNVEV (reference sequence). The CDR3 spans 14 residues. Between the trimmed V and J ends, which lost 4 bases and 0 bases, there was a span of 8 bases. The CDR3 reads CASSYGGSTDTQYF. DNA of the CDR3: TGTGCCAGCAGTTACGGGGGAAGCACAGATACGCAGTATTTT.

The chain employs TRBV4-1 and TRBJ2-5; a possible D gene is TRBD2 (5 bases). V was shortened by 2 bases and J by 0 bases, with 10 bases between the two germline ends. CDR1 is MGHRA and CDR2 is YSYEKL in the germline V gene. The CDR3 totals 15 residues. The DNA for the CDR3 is TGCGCCAGCAGCCAACGATCGGGGTACCAAGAGACCCAGTACTTC. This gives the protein CASSQRSGYQETQYF.

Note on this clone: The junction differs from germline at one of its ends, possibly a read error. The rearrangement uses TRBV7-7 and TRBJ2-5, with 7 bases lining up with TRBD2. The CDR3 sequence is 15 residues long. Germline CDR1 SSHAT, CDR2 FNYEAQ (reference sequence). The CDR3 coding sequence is TGTGCTAGCAGCAGTGGGAGGGCCTTTCAAGAGACCCAGTACTTC. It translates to CASSSGRAFQETQYF.

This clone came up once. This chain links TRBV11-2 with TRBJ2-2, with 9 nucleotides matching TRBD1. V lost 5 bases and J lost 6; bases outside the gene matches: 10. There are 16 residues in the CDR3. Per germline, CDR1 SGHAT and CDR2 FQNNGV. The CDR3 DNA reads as TGTGCCAGCAGCAACGCGGGGACAGGGTCTCCCGGGGAGCTGTTTTTT. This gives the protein CASSNAGTGSPGELFF.

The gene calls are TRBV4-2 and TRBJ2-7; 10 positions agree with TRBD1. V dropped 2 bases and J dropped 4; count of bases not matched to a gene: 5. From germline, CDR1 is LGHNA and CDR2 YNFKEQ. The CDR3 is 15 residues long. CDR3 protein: CASSQTDRGDYEQYF. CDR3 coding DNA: TGTGCCAGCAGCCAAACGGACAGGGGGGATTACGAGCAGTACTTC.

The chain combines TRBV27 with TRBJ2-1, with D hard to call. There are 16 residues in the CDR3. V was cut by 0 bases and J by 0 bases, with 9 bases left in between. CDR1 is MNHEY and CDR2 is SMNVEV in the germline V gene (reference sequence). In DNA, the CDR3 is TGTGCCAGCAGTTTATCGTCCAGGAGCTCCTACAATGAGCAGTTCTTC. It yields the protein CASSLSSRSSYNEQFF.

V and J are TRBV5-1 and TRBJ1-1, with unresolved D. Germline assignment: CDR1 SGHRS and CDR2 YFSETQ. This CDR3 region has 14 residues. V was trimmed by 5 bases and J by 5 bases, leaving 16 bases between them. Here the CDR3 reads CASSPGPARTEAFF. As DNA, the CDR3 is TGCGCCAGCAGTCCCGGTCCCGCTCGGACTGAAGCTTTCTTT.

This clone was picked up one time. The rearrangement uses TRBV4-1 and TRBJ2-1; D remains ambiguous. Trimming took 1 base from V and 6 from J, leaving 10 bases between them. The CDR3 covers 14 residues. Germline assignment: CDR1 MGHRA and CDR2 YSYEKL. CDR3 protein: CASSQAWETNEQFF. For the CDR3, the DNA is TGCGCCAGCAGCCAAGCTTGGGAAACCAATGAGCAGTTCTTC.